Listed here are 8 T cell receptor beta chains from one sample, sequenced in a study of Siglec-9 on CD8 T cells in melanoma. The protocol was immunoSEQ multiplex PCR, while the TCRdb copy is restricted to in-frame clones and leaves out a portion. The sample lists 30,000 to 45,000 clones, roughly 84% occurring once. Sequenced input: Siglec-9- CD8+ T cells sorted from blood. These receptors were obtained from a human donor in good health.

This clone was counted a few times. The chain has TRBV7-8 and TRBJ1-5; 7 positions match TRBD1. V lost 5 bases to trimming and J lost 2 bases; unmatched junction nucleotides: 9. The length of the CDR3 is 16 residues. The germline V gene encodes CDR1 SGHVS and CDR2 FQNEAQ. CDR3 DNA sequence: TGTGCCAGCAGCCCATTCACAGGGGATGGCAATCAGCCCCAGCATTTT. Its translation is CASSPFTGDGNQPQHF. Using reference TRBV7-8 and TRBJ1-5 for the parts outside the CDR3, the full variable domain is GAGVSQSPRYKVAKRGQDVALRCDPISGHVSLFWYQQALGQGPEFLTYFQNEAQLDKSGLPSDRFFAERPEGSVSTLKIQRTQQEDSAVYLCASSPFTGDGNQPQHFGDGTRLSIL.

The rearrangement joins TRBV9 to TRBJ2-5, with D maybe TRBD2 (5 bases). The CDR3 extends over 15 amino acids. V lost 4 bases, J lost 0 bases, and 13 bases lay in between. The germline V gene encodes CDR1 SGDLS and CDR2 YYNGEE. The DNA of the CDR3 is TGTGCCAGCAGCCCCCGGGGAGTGCACCAAGAGACCCAGTACTTC. It yields the protein CASSPRGVHQETQYF.

The chain recombines TRBV11-3 with TRBJ1-4; 7 bases are shared with TRBD1. This CDR3 spans 17 amino acids. Germline V gene lookup returns CDR1 SGHNT and CDR2 YENEEA. Trimming at V came to 5 bases and at J to 6 bases, leaving 15 bases not matched to a gene. The CDR3 here is CASSRAQEGARDEKLFF. The CDR3 region has the DNA TGTGCCAGCAGCCGCGCCCAGGAGGGGGCAAGGGATGAAAAACTGTTTTTT.

The chain has TRBV11-2 and TRBJ2-7; 10 positions agree with TRBD1. CDR3 length: 15 amino acids. Trimming took 4 bases from V and 3 from J; bases not matched to a gene: 6. From germline, CDR1 is SGHAT and CDR2 FQNNGV. The CDR3 reads CASSWGDRGGYEQYF. For the CDR3, the DNA is TGTGCCAGCAGCTGGGGGGACAGGGGTGGCTACGAGCAGTACTTC.

This chain joins TRBV6-5 and TRBJ1-1; D gene ambiguous. CDR1 and CDR2 from the germline V gene are MNHEY and SVGAGI. This CDR3 is built from 14 residues. V lost 2 bases and J lost 1, with 8 bases in between. The CDR3 protein is CASSYGHPNTEAFF. The CDR3 DNA follows: TGTGCCAGCAGTTACGGGCACCCGAACACTGAAGCTTTCTTT.

V and J are TRBV5-4 and TRBJ2-1, with a possible D match to TRBD1 (6 bases). This CDR3 comprises 14 residues. Germline loops: CDR1 SGHNT, CDR2 YYREEE (reference sequence). The V end was cut by 3 bases, the J end by 5 bases, with 12 bases between. This CDR3 is CASSSLGGDNEQFF. CDR3 coding DNA: TGTGCCAGCAGCTCTTTAGGGGGAGACAATGAGCAGTTCTTC.

The chain uses TRBV4-1 and TRBJ2-7; 7 positions match TRBD1. V was clipped by 4 bases and J by 0 bases; unmatched bases: 6. The CDR3 is 15 amino acids. Germline lookup yields CDR1 MGHRA and CDR2 YSYEKL. In nucleotides, the CDR3 is TGCGCCAGCAGCCCCTGGGACAGCAGCTCCTACGAGCAGTACTTC. It is translated as CASSPWDSSSYEQYF.

This CDR3 reads CASSYSEGNYYGYTF. CDR3 DNA sequence: TGTGCCAGCAGTTACTCCGAGGGCAACTACTATGGCTACACCTTC. The V and J genes are TRBV6-5 and TRBJ1-2; no definite D call. This CDR3 region has 15 residues. V dropped 0 bases and J dropped 3 bases, with 11 bases sitting between them. Germline CDR1 MNHEY, CDR2 SVGAGI.